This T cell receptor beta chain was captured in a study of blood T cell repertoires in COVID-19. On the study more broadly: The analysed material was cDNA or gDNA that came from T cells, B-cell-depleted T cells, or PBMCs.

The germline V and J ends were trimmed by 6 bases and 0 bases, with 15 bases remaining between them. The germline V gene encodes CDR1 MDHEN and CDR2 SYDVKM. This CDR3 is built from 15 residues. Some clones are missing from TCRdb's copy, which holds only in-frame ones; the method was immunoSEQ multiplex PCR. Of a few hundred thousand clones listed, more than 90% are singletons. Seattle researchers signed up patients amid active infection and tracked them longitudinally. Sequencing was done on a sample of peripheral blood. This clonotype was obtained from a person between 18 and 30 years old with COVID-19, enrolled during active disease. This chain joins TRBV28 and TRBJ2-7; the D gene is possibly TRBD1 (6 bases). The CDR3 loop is CASSFDRPSSYEQYF. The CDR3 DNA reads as TGTGCCAGCAGCTTCGACAGGCCTAGCTCCTACGAGCAGTACTTC.